Each of the 25 T cell receptor beta chains below was sequenced from the same sample in a study of blood T cell repertoires in COVID-19. Repertoires were generated with immunoSEQ multiplex PCR, while TCRdb's copy carries only in-frame clones and drops some. The sample has around 150,000 clones; about 93% are singletons. Material for sequencing was peripheral blood. All receptors come from a woman between 50 and 59 years old with acute or convalescent COVID-19.

The chain recombines TRBV19 with TRBJ2-1, with TRBD2 matching over 8 bases. Germline CDR1 is LNHDA and CDR2 is SQIVND (reference sequence). J was trimmed by 4 bases and V by 6 bases; bases with no gene match: 5. The CDR3 loop spans 14 amino acids. CDR3 sequence (DNA): TGTGCCAGTAGCTTCCTAGCGGGTTACAATGAGCAGTTCTTC. Translating it yields CASSFLAGYNEQFF.

This clone was picked up one time. This chain links TRBV2 with TRBJ1-2; unclear D gene. CDR1 SNHLY and CDR2 FYNNEI come from the germline V gene. The CDR3 is made up of 14 amino acids. Trimming took 4 bases from V and 4 from J, leaving 13 bases between them. The CDR3 sequence is CASSVGGSGYGYTF. In DNA, the CDR3 is TGTGCCAGCAGTGTCGGAGGAAGTGGCTATGGCTACACCTTC.

This clone was detected once. V usage is TRBV5-1 and J usage is TRBJ1-1; D is ambiguous. V lost 0 bases, J lost 6 bases, and 15 bases lay in between. Germline V gives CDR1 SGHRS, CDR2 YFSETQ. The CDR3 covers 15 residues. The CDR3 DNA is TGCGCCAGCAGCTTGGGACGAGGTAGCAACGCTGAAGCTTTCTTT. As protein: CASSLGRGSNAEAFF.

V usage is TRBV5-4 and J usage is TRBJ1-1; 7 bases agree with TRBD1. This CDR3 has 16 amino acids. Trimming removed 0 bases from V and 0 bases from J; junction bases left unmatched: 5. The germline V gene encodes CDR1 SGHNT and CDR2 YYREEE (reference sequence). In DNA form, the CDR3 reads TGTGCCAGCAGCTTGGGCCCGGGACAGATGAACACTGAAGCTTTCTTT. This gives the protein CASSLGPGQMNTEAFF.

The V and J genes are TRBV7-9 and TRBJ2-5, with 7 bases fitting TRBD2. There are 16 residues in the CDR3. With V trimmed by 3 bases and J by 0 bases, 7 bases remained unmatched. Germline V lookup: CDR1 SEHNR, CDR2 FQNEAQ (reference sequence). The CDR3 is CASSFFAGVNQETQYF. The CDR3 DNA follows: TGTGCCAGCAGCTTTTTCGCGGGGGTAAACCAAGAGACCCAGTACTTC.

This clone was recorded only once. V is TRBV7-2 and J is TRBJ2-7, with a possible D match to TRBD1 (5 bases). Trimming stripped 6 bases from V and 2 bases from J, with 11 bases between. The germline V gene encodes CDR1 SGHTA and CDR2 FQGNSA. The CDR3 runs to 13 residues. The CDR3 loop reads CASRLRAPYEQYF. The CDR3 DNA follows: TGTGCCAGCAGACTCAGGGCCCCCTACGAGCAGTACTTC.

The V call is TRBV28, the J call TRBJ1-5; maybe TRBD1 (6 bases). CDR1 is MDHEN and CDR2 is SYDVKM in the germline V gene. The CDR3 has 14 amino acids. V lost 3 bases and J 7 bases, leaving 13 bases between the germline ends. The CDR3 DNA follows: TGTGCCAGCAGTTTGTCAGGGGTCAGACAGCCCCAGCATTTT. Translated, it gives CASSLSGVRQPQHF.

V and J are TRBV29-1 and TRBJ1-2, with D unresolved. This CDR3 comprises 11 residues. Germline V gene data show CDR1 as SQVTM and CDR2 as ANQGSEA. V lost 2 bases to trimming and J lost 13 bases, with 14 bases between them. In nucleotides, the CDR3 is TGCAGCGTTGAAAGTGGCGGCTCAATCACCTTC. Translated: CSVESGGSITF.

The chain is built from TRBV7-9 and TRBJ1-4; D may be TRBD1 (6 bases). The CDR3 is made up of 16 amino acids. The V gene's germline CDR1 is SEHNR and CDR2 FQNEAQ (reference sequence). V was clipped by 5 bases and J by 8 bases, with 21 bases between them. In DNA, the CDR3 is TGTGCCAGCAGCACTAGACAGGCGATAAATGGGGAAAAACTGTTTTTT. Translating gives CASSTRQAINGEKLFF.

This chain uses TRBV7-3 with TRBJ2-7, with 7 bases matching TRBD1. Per germline, CDR1 SGHTA and CDR2 FQGTGA. Trimming cost V 2 bases and J 2 bases; bases outside gene matches: 6. The CDR3 has 15 amino acids. The CDR3 spells CASSLFAGGTYEQYF. CDR3 nucleotide sequence: TGTGCCAGCAGCTTATTTGCAGGGGGAACCTACGAGCAGTACTTC.

The V call is TRBV12-3 or TRBV12-4, the J call TRBJ2-7, with a weak D call TRBD1 (5 bases). The CDR3 spans 12 residues. With 8 bases removed from V and 3 bases from J, the gap between germline ends came to 11 bases. CDR3 DNA sequence: TGTGCCAGCGGGGTTAGGGGCTACGAGCAGTACTTC. This codes for CASGVRGYEQYF.

The count of this clone is one. The chain uses TRBV5-1 and TRBJ1-5; no clear D. V lost 0 bases, J lost 8 bases, and 9 bases lay in between. This CDR3 region has 13 residues. Per germline, CDR1 SGHRS and CDR2 YFSETQ. CDR3 bases: TGCGCCAGCAGCTTGGCCGGCGAGGAGCCCCAGCATTTT. Protein sequence: CASSLAGEEPQHF.

The V call is TRBV5-6, the J call TRBJ2-3; D is ambiguous. The CDR3 covers 14 residues. Germline V gene sequence: CDR1 SGHDT, CDR2 YYEEEE. Trimming stripped 0 bases from V and 0 bases from J, with 5 bases between. The CDR3 nucleotides are TGTGCCAGCAGCTTGGGGCAGAGCACAGATACGCAGTATTTT. It is translated as CASSLGQSTDTQYF.

The chain carries TRBV29-1 and TRBJ1-2; 12 bases fit TRBD1. Trimming at V came to 6 bases and at J to 8 bases, leaving 4 bases not matched to a gene. Germline values: CDR1 SQVTM, CDR2 ANQGSEA. This CDR3 is 12 amino acids long. The CDR3: CSVPGTGGGYTF. The CDR3 DNA reads as TGCAGCGTCCCCGGGACAGGGGGCGGCTACACCTTC.

CDR3 loop: CASRLGGGTEAFF. In DNA, the CDR3 is TGTGCCAGTAGACTCGGGGGTGGGACTGAAGCTTTCTTT. The chain links TRBV25-1 to TRBJ1-1, with D maybe TRBD1 (5 bases). CDR1 MGHDK and CDR2 SYGVNS come from the germline V gene. CDR3 length equals 13 residues. Deletions cut 9 bases from V and 5 bases from J, with 16 bases between.

The chain links TRBV24-1 to TRBJ1-2; D uncertain. The V and J ends lost 1 base and 0 bases respectively, with 5 bases between them. This CDR3 has 14 amino acids. Germline CDR1 KGHDR, CDR2 SFDVKD. CDR3 sequence: CATSDFGANYGYTF. The CDR3 coding sequence is TGTGCCACCAGTGATTTTGGAGCTAACTATGGCTACACCTTC.

The CDR3 region has the DNA TGTGCCAGCAGTCTGCACCGACAGCCCTTACTTTCTGAAGCTTTCTTT. Its protein product is CASSLHRQPLLSEAFF. The chain couples TRBV27 to TRBJ1-1, with D perhaps TRBD1 (5 bases). CDR1 is MNHEY and CDR2 is SMNVEV in the germline V gene (reference sequence). Trimming took 5 bases from V and 6 from J, leaving 22 bases between them. The CDR3 consists of 16 residues.

The chain has TRBV2 and TRBJ1-2; D is ambiguous. Between the trimmed V and J ends, which lost 6 bases and 7 bases, there was a span of 12 bases. The V gene's germline CDR1 is SNHLY and CDR2 FYNNEI. The CDR3 is 12 residues long. The CDR3 sequence: CASRERVSGYTF. The DNA of the CDR3 is TGTGCCAGCAGGGAGCGGGTTTCTGGCTACACCTTC.

This clone came up a few times. The V and J genes are TRBV5-1 and TRBJ1-2; D perhaps matches TRBD1 (6 bases). The V and J ends lost 7 bases and 4 bases respectively, with 17 bases between them. From germline, CDR1 is SGHRS and CDR2 YFSETQ. The CDR3 extends over 14 amino acids. The CDR3 is CASRADDRSYGYTF. The CDR3 bases are TGCGCCAGCCGCGCGGACGACAGGAGCTATGGCTACACCTTC.

The chain is built from TRBV4-1 and TRBJ2-7; D possibly corresponds to TRBD2 (6 bases). The ends were cut back, 3 bases at V and 5 bases at J, with 20 bases in the middle. Germline V gene sequence: CDR1 MGHRA, CDR2 YSYEKL. The length of the CDR3 is 16 residues. CDR3 loop: CASSHAGGTGPNEQYF. CDR3 nucleotide sequence: TGCGCCAGCAGCCATGCTGGAGGGACGGGGCCCAACGAGCAGTACTTC.

The chain combines TRBV28 with TRBJ1-6, with D maybe TRBD1 (6 bases). The germline V gene has CDR1 MDHEN and CDR2 SYDVKM. The CDR3 is 15 residues long. With 3 bases removed from V and 9 bases from J, the gap between germline ends came to 15 bases. CDR3 sequence (DNA): TGTGCCAGCAGTTTTCCAGGGGCCACCGGTTCACCCCTCCACTTT. It yields the protein CASSFPGATGSPLHF.

This sequence joins TRBV4-3 and TRBJ2-2; no clear D gene. This CDR3 spans 13 amino acids. The germline V gene has CDR1 LGHNA and CDR2 YSLEER. The germline V and J ends were trimmed by 1 base and 6 bases, with 6 bases remaining between them. CDR3 in amino acids: CASSQVESGELFF. Here the CDR3 DNA reads TGCGCCAGCAGCCAAGTAGAGTCCGGGGAGCTGTTTTTT.

The chain carries TRBV24-1 and TRBJ2-1, with a weak D call TRBD1 (6 bases). Germline loops: CDR1 KGHDR, CDR2 SFDVKD. V was pared by 0 bases and J by 7 bases, with 12 bases between. This CDR3 comprises 15 residues. Here the CDR3 reads CATSDLQGSFNEQFF. The CDR3 bases are TGTGCCACCAGTGATTTGCAGGGGTCATTTAATGAGCAGTTCTTC.

The CDR3 sequence: CASSITGKENTIYF. The CDR3 DNA reads as TGTGCCAGCAGTATCACAGGGAAAGAAAACACCATATATTTT. The chain employs TRBV7-3 and TRBJ1-3; tentatively, D is TRBD1 (6 bases). The germline V gene encodes CDR1 SGHTA and CDR2 FQGTGA. V was cut by 6 bases and J by 6 bases, with 15 bases left in between. The CDR3 sequence is 14 residues long.

This chain joins TRBV7-9 and TRBJ2-3, with 7 bases identical to TRBD1. CDR3 length: 18 residues. Unmatched junction bases numbered 17, after V lost 5 bases and J lost 3 bases. CDR1 is SEHNR, CDR2 FQNEAQ, per germline (reference sequence). This chain's CDR3 is CASSPHSPGQTKTDTQYF. The CDR3 coding sequence is TGTGCCAGCAGCCCCCATTCGCCGGGACAGACAAAGACAGATACGCAGTATTTT.